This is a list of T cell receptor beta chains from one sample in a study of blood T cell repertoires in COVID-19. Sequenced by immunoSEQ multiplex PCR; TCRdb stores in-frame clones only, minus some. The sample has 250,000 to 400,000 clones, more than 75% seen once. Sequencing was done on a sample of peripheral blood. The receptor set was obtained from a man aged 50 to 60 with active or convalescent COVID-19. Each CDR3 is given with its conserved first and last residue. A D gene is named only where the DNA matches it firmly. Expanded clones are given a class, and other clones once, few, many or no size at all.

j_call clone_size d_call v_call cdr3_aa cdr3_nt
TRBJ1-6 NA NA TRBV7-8 CASSLNRGSSPLHF TGTGCCAGCAGCCTCAACCGAGGGTCTTCACCCCTCCACTTT
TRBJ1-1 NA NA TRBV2 CASSAAPQGNTEAFF TGTGCCAGCAGTGCCGCTCCGCAGGGTAACACTGAAGCTTTCTTT
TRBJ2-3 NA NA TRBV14 CASSLWGRGSTDTQYF TGTGCCAGCAGCCTTTGGGGCAGGGGAAGCACAGATACGCAGTATTTT
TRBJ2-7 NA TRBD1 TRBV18 CASSPGTGTGTYEQYF TGTGCCAGCTCACCGGGGACCGGGACAGGTACCTACGAGCAGTACTTC
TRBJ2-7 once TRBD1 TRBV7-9 CASSDRGLGYEQYF TGTGCCAGCAGCGACAGGGGGCTAGGATACGAGCAGTACTTC
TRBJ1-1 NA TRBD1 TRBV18 CASSATGGNTEAFF TGTGCCAGCTCAGCGACAGGGGGGAACACTGAAGCTTTCTTT
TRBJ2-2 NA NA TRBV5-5 CASSSPQGWNTGELFF TGTGCCAGCAGCTCTCCCCAGGGATGGAACACCGGGGAGCTGTTTTTT
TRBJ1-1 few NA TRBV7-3 CASSLQSGDTEAFF TGTGCCAGCAGTCTTCAATCGGGGGACACTGAAGCTTTCTTT
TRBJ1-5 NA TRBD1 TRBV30 CAWSVRGNQPQHF TGTGCCTGGAGTGTCAGGGGGAATCAGCCCCAGCATTTT
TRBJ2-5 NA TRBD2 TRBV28 CASSLSAGGSVGETQYF TGTGCCAGCAGTTTATCAGCGGGAGGCTCAGTTGGAGAGACCCAGTACTTC
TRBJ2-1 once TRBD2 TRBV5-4 CASFSASGQYNEQFF TGTGCCAGCTTCTCTGCTAGCGGACAATACAATGAGCAGTTCTTC
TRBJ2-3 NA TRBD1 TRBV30 CAWISGGADTQYF TGTGCCTGGATCTCAGGGGGCGCAGATACGCAGTATTTT
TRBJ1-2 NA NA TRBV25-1 CASPARTVDPYGYTF TGTGCCAGTCCGGCCCGGACAGTGGACCCCTATGGCTACACCTTC
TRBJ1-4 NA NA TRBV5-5 CASSLGASEKLFF TGTGCCAGCAGCTTGGGGGCGAGTGAAAAACTGTTTTTT
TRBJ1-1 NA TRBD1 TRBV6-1 CASSAQEGAENTEAFF TGTGCCAGCAGTGCTCAAGAGGGGGCGGAGAACACTGAAGCTTTCTTT
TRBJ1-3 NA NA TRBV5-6 CASSLVSPNPNTIYF TGTGCCAGCAGCTTGGTGTCGCCTAATCCAAACACCATATATTTT
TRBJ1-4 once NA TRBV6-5 CASRRTGTFNEKLFF TGTGCCAGCAGACGTACCGGGACTTTTAATGAAAAACTGTTTTTT